The clone carrying this T cell receptor beta chain was recorded a few times. This sample was taken from a study of T cell changes during pregnancy in multiple sclerosis. The CDR3 spans 11 residues. Germline loops: CDR1 DFQATT, CDR2 SNEGSKA (reference sequence). Trimming left V 1 base short and J 5 bases short, with 3 bases between. The table came from immunoSEQ multiplex PCR; TCRdb's copy has only in-frame clones and leaves some out. The sample includes under 65,000 clones, 80% to 95% of them seen just once. The specimen was CD4+ T cells from peripheral blood mononuclear cells, collected in the third trimester of pregnancy. This chain links TRBV20-1 with TRBJ2-1; no firm D call. The sequence was obtained from a female donor with multiple sclerosis, enrolled in a pregnancy study. CDR3 residues: CSARGDNEQFF. CDR3 nucleotide sequence: TGCAGTGCTAGAGGCGACAATGAGCAGTTCTTC.